A single T cell receptor (beta chain) is shown here with its context. Here immunoSEQ multiplex PCR was the method, and the copy in TCRdb shows in-frame clones only, minus some. The sample yields 200,000 to 250,000 clones, about 91% seen once. The J segment lost 7 bases and the V segment lost 0 bases, leaving 21 bases of the junction unmatched. This CDR3 region has 20 residues. The germline CDR1 and CDR2 sequences are SGHNT and YENEEA. The sample originates from a study of blood T cell repertoires in COVID-19. Overall study: PBMCs, B-cell-depleted T cells, or T cells provided the cDNA or gDNA that made up the material.

Cohort placement rested on clinical history that participants reported themselves. The TCR comes from a man in his late teens or twenties with acute COVID-19. The J gene is TRBJ2-5, the V gene TRBV11-3; 9 nucleotides align to TRBD2. Sequencing was carried out using PBMCs or T cells enriched from blood (not recorded which). CDR3 DNA sequence: TGTGCCAGCAGCTTAGATCTCCGCATAGCGGGAGCAGGTACGAGCGGGACCCAGTACTTC. This encodes CASSLDLRIAGAGTSGTQYF.